Each of the 12 T cell receptor beta chains below was sequenced from the same sample in a study of tumor-infiltrating lymphocytes in primary liver carcinoma. Starting from approximately 0.45 ug of total RNA, TCR beta cDNA was produced with a primer in the constant region. Three rounds of nested multiplex PCR with slightly modified ARM-PCR produced TCR beta libraries. For around 10 cycles apiece, the opening two PCR rounds ran with TRBV1-TRBV30 forward primers and a C-beta reverse primer. TCRdb re-called the multiplex PCR reads with MiXCR, one entry per CDR3 protein. The data contain roughly 53,000 distinct CDR3 sequences, over 65% of them singletons. Without any cell sorting, about 19-31 mg of bulk tissue yielded co-extracted RNA and DNA. Specimen: liver tumor tissue from sampling region 2. Specified subset: tumor region T2, inferior pole. The receptors derive from a man in his forties with primary liver carcinoma and hepatitis B virus infection.

Concerning this clonotype itself: The CDR3 does not end in the conserved phenylalanine or tryptophan, so this is likely a read error. This sequence joins TRBV4-2 and TRBJ2-3; 11 nucleotides agree with TRBD2. This CDR3 spans 20 amino acids. J was trimmed by 3 bases and V by 3 bases; bases with no gene match: 17. The germline V gene encodes CDR1 LGHNA and CDR2 YNFKEQ. The CDR3 sequence is CASSQGRLAGGAEGTDTQYS. In DNA form, the CDR3 reads TGTGCCAGCAGCCAGGGCAGGCTAGCGGGAGGAGCCGAGGGGACAGATACGCAGTATTCT.

As concerns this clonotype: Its ends do not fully match the called genes, so a read error is possible. The rearrangement joins TRBV12-3 or TRBV12-4 to TRBJ2-1; tentative D call: TRBD2 (6 bases). The CDR3 runs to 14 residues. In nucleotides, the CDR3 is TGTGCCAGCAGTTTACTCCCGTCTAGCGATGAGCACTTCTTC. It yields the protein CASSLLPSSDEHFF.

Notes on this clonotype: One end of the junction is discordant with germline, which a read error may explain. The J gene is TRBJ2-4, the V gene TRBV29-1; D tentatively reads TRBD1 or TRBD2 (5 bases each). The length of the CDR3 is 12 residues. Germline V gives CDR1 SQVTM, CDR2 ANQGSEA. As DNA, the CDR3 is TGCAGGGTTGGCGGACCTCTGGGGGATCAGTACTTC. The encoded protein is CRVGGPLGDQYF.

The chain couples TRBV6-5 to TRBJ2-1, with D maybe TRBD2 (6 bases). V gave up 8 bases and J gave up 4 bases, with 27 bases separating them. The CDR3 runs to 18 residues. Germline CDR1 and CDR2: MNHEY and SVGAGI. CDR3 nucleotide sequence: TGTGCCAGCGACTCAGGGTCTAGCGTGAGGGCCCCTTACAATGAGCAGTTCTTC. Translation gives CASDSGSSVRAPYNEQFF.

Note on this clonotype: At one boundary the junction diverges from the germline segment, which might be a read error. The chain links TRBV11-2 to TRBJ2-3, with TRBD2 matching 10 bases. The CDR3 loop spans 16 amino acids. The germline V gene has CDR1 SGHAT and CDR2 FQNNGV. CDR3 sequence: CASSFEGLAWIDTQYF. Here the CDR3 DNA reads TGTGCCAGTAGCTTTGAGGGACTAGCGTGGATAGATACGCAGTATTTT.

Concerning this clonotype itself: At one end, the junction sequence differs from germline, possibly due to a read error. The chain carries TRBV10-1 and TRBJ2-2; D possibly corresponds to TRBD2 (5 bases). The CDR3 runs 15 residues. Germline V CDR1 and CDR2: WNHNN, SYGVQD (reference sequence). CDR3 loop: CASGESSQYTGEPFF. In DNA, the CDR3 is TGCGCCAGCGGTGAGTCATCGCAGTACACCGGGGAGCCGTTTTTT.

CDR3 residues: CASSTRGAEAFF. CDR3 DNA: TGTGCCAGCAGCACGCGGGGTGCTGAAGCTTTCTTT. This sequence joins TRBV6-5 and TRBJ1-1; D remains unclear. The V gene's germline CDR1 is MNHEY and CDR2 SVGAGI. CDR3 size: 12 residues. Deletions cut 6 bases from V and 6 bases from J, with 11 bases between.

A word on this clonotype: Relative to the germline gene, one junction end is altered; a read error may explain this. The CDR3 protein is CASGPIGVANTGELLF. Written as DNA, the CDR3 is TGTGCTAGTGGTCCAATAGGGGTGGCGAACACCGGGGAGCTGCTTTTT. This chain connects TRBV12-5 to TRBJ2-2; D possibly uses TRBD1 or TRBD2 (5 bases each). This CDR3 is 16 amino acids long. Germline V gene data show CDR1 as LGHNT and CDR2 as FRNRAP.

Concerning this clonotype: Relative to the germline gene, one junction end is altered; a read error may explain this. This chain connects TRBV7-9 to TRBJ1-2; the D gene is possibly TRBD1 (5 bases). Looked up from germline, CDR1 is SEHNR and CDR2 is FQNEAQ (reference sequence). The CDR3 runs 13 residues. The CDR3 is CANSLEGGDRYTF. The CDR3 DNA is TGTGCCAACAGCTTAGAGGGCGGGGACCGCTACACCTTC.

Comments on this clonotype: Germline is not matched at one junction end, which may reflect a read error. This chain links TRBV4-1 with TRBJ2-5; TRBD1 matches 10 bases. Per the germline V gene, CDR1 is MGHRA and CDR2 is YSYEKL. CDR3 length equals 17 residues. CDR3 residues: CANSQRSGQGDRETQYF. For the CDR3, the DNA is TGCGCCAACAGCCAACGGAGCGGACAGGGGGACCGAGAGACCCAGTACTTC.

Remarks on this clonotype: At one end, the junction sequence differs from germline, possibly due to a read error. The chain carries TRBV11-2 and TRBJ2-5; perhaps TRBD1 as D (5 bases). Germline CDR1 SGHAT, CDR2 FQNNGV. The CDR3 runs to 17 residues. DNA of the CDR3: TGTGCCGGCGGCTTAGGGGCCTTGTCCGGGTTTCAAGAGGCCCAGTACTTC. This encodes CAGGLGALSGFQEAQYF.

As concerns this clonotype: The CDR3 ends on some other residue instead of the conserved phenylalanine or tryptophan, so this is likely a read error. The chain carries TRBV4-2 and TRBJ2-7; D is undetermined. The length of the CDR3 is 13 residues. Germline loops: CDR1 LGHNA, CDR2 YNFKEQ. V lost 3 bases to trimming and J lost 6 bases, with 12 bases between them. The CDR3 region has the DNA TGTGCCAGCAGCCAGGTTTTCCTTTGCGAGCAGTACCTC. It translates to CASSQVFLCEQYL.